This T cell receptor beta chain originates from a study of shared clonotypes between healthy human individuals. Regarding the study as a whole: Compared with memory subsets, naive subsets generally had larger estimated richness.

About this clone: The antigen remains undetermined.

Genomic DNA (from each subset) was split evenly across several immunoSEQ plates. Using immunoSEQ multiplex PCR, the repertoire was profiled, and TCRdb retains in-frame clones only, with some absent. The table lists fewer than 1.8 million clones, approximately 98.5% of them singletons, with 0.36% in the top ten. Every one of the donors was a Caucasian adult that lived in Nashville, Tennessee. The receptor was derived from a man aged 25 to 40 in good health. Specimen: naive CD4+ T cells sorted from blood. Subset here: CD45RA+ positively selected.

The DNA of the CDR3 is TGTGCCGCAAGAGGAACGGGAGGGGGCGACACCGGGGAGCTGTTTTTT. Protein sequence: CAARGTGGGDTGELFF. This chain links TRBV28 with TRBJ2-2; D is perhaps TRBD2 (8 bases). This CDR3 comprises 16 residues. Trimming left V 11 bases short and J 3 bases short, with 22 bases between. Germline V CDR1 and CDR2: MDHEN, SYDVKM.